Below are 24 T cell receptor beta chains sequenced from a single sample in a study of vaccination and CD4 T cells after COVID-19. Cultured CD4+ T cell DNA was sequenced using the Oncomine TCR Beta short-read assay. TCRdb reprocessed the PCR reads via MiXCR and lists one record per CDR3 protein. The repertoire holds about 16,000 distinct CDR3 sequences, approximately 50% seen once, with around 3.5% in the top ten. These TCRs' antigens remain unknown. The treatment here: roughly ten-day PBMC culture with coronavirus spike peptide pools or control peptides (ViraFEST assay). The material sequenced was CD4+ T cells from blood, cultured in vitro, taken before SARS-CoV-2 vaccination. These receptors came from a human donor who had recovered from COVID-19.

This clonotype was detected only a few times. The chain is built from TRBV6-2 or TRBV6-3 and TRBJ1-5; TRBD1 matches 8 bases. V shed 7 bases and J 7 bases; nucleotides not matched to a gene: 12. In germline, CDR1 is MNHEY, CDR2 SVGEGT. The CDR3 is 15 residues long. Written as DNA, the CDR3 is TGTGCCAGCACCAAACTGCCAGGGGGCGCACAGCCCCAGCATTTT. As protein: CASTKLPGGAQPQHF.

The chain joins TRBV5-1 to TRBJ1-1; D perhaps matches TRBD1 (5 bases). V was cut by 3 bases and J by 2 bases, with 32 bases left in between. CDR1 is SGHRS, CDR2 YFSETQ, per germline. The CDR3 totals 21 residues. The CDR3 DNA reads as TGCGCCAGCAGCTCTAACCCCGGGACCGGCCTGAGACGCCTCGAAAACACTGAAGCTTTCTTT. As protein: CASSSNPGTGLRRLENTEAFF.

J is TRBJ2-2 and V is TRBV24-1; unclear D gene. The CDR3 length is 10 residues. From germline, CDR1 is KGHDR and CDR2 SFDVKD. Deletions cut 9 bases from V and 4 bases from J, with 2 bases between. The CDR3 sequence: CATSTGELFF. Written as DNA, the CDR3 is TGTGCCACCTCCACCGGGGAGCTGTTTTTT.

The gene calls are TRBV15 and TRBJ2-1; 8 bases are a match to TRBD1. The junction had 7 bases not matched to a gene; V was cut back by 1 base and J by 5 bases. Germline V gene sequence: CDR1 LNHNV, CDR2 YYDKDF (reference sequence). The CDR3 spans 16 residues. CDR3 coding DNA: TGTGCCACCAGCAGAGTTGGGCAGGGGGCCGACAATGAGCAGTTCTTC. Protein product: CATSRVGQGADNEQFF.

The V call is TRBV15, the J call TRBJ2-7; 14 positions agree with TRBD2. The CDR3 contains 22 residues. CDR1 is LNHNV and CDR2 is YYDKDF in the germline V gene (reference sequence). V lost 0 bases, J lost 2 bases, and 18 bases stayed unmatched. This CDR3 is CATSRDNFGVGLAGGRAYEQYF. CDR3 coding DNA: TGTGCCACCAGCAGAGATAATTTTGGGGTTGGACTAGCGGGAGGACGGGCCTACGAGCAGTACTTC. Combining the CDR3 with reference TRBV15 and TRBJ2-7 gives the whole variable domain DAMVIQNPRYQVTQFGKPVTLSCSQTLNHNVMYWYQQKSSQAPKLLFHYYDKDFNNEADTPDNFQSRRPNTSFCFLDIRSPGLGDTAMYLCATSRDNFGVGLAGGRAYEQYFGPGTRLTVT.

The rearrangement links TRBV9 to TRBJ2-5; 12 bases agree with TRBD2. The germline V gene has CDR1 SGDLS and CDR2 YYNGEE. The CDR3 is 14 amino acids. V lost 3 bases, J lost 5 bases, and 2 bases stayed unmatched. CDR3 sequence: CASSATSGRETQYF. The CDR3 DNA reads TGTGCCAGCAGCGCCACTAGCGGGAGGGAGACCCAGTACTTC.

About this clonotype itself: The junction departs from germline at one end; a sequencing error may be responsible. V gene TRBV20-1 combines with J gene TRBJ2-3; 11 bases fit TRBD2. The germline V gene has CDR1 DFQATT and CDR2 SNEGSKA (reference sequence). The CDR3 runs 17 residues. The CDR3 spells CGARVINSGRGTDTQYF. The CDR3 region has the DNA TGCGGTGCTAGAGTAATTAATAGCGGGAGGGGTACAGATACGCAGTATTTT.

This clonotype has just a few counts. This chain links TRBV19 with TRBJ1-6; no definite D call. Trimming cost V 3 bases and J 0 bases, with 21 bases left between them. The CDR3 length is 20 residues. CDR1 is LNHDA and CDR2 is SQIVND in the germline V gene (reference sequence). The CDR3: CASSIRLAVPSSSYNSPLHF. The CDR3 DNA sequence: TGTGCCAGTAGTATCAGGTTGGCGGTTCCATCGAGCTCCTATAATTCACCCCTCCACTTT. Using reference TRBV19 and TRBJ1-6 for the parts outside the CDR3, the full variable domain is DGGITQSPKYLFRKEGQNVTLSCEQNLNHDAMYWYRQDPGQGLRLIYYSQIVNDFQKGDIAEGYSVSREKKESFPLTVTSAQKNPTAFYLCASSIRLAVPSSSYNSPLHFGNGTRLTVT.

This chain uses TRBV12-3 or TRBV12-4 with TRBJ1-5, with D perhaps TRBD1 (5 bases). This CDR3 has 15 amino acids. V lost 7 bases and J lost 0, with 13 bases in between. This chain's CDR3 is CASNWGVYSNQPQHF. In nucleotides, the CDR3 is TGTGCCAGCAACTGGGGGGTCTATAGCAATCAGCCCCAGCATTTT.

This clonotype occurred a few times. This chain connects TRBV19 to TRBJ1-2; perhaps TRBD1 as D (5 bases). The CDR3 has 15 amino acids. V dropped 1 base and J dropped 0 bases, with 9 bases sitting between them. Germline V gene data show CDR1 as LNHDA and CDR2 as SQIVND (reference sequence). CDR3 DNA sequence: TGTGCCAGTAGTATAGCCGGGGGAGCTAACTATGGCTACACCTTC. It specifies CASSIAGGANYGYTF.

V and J are TRBV20-1 and TRBJ1-3; D perhaps matches TRBD1 (5 bases). V was shortened by 1 base and J by 8 bases, with 12 bases between the two germline ends. Germline loops: CDR1 DFQATT, CDR2 SNEGSKA (reference sequence). CDR3 length: 13 amino acids. As DNA, the CDR3 is TGCAGTGCTAGAGGGGGGGGGATAGACACCATATATTTT. The encoded protein is CSARGGGIDTIYF.

The chain uses TRBV20-1 and TRBJ1-1; no definite D call. This CDR3 contains 15 residues. The ends were cut back, 1 base at V and 0 bases at J, with 12 bases in the middle. In germline, CDR1 is DFQATT, CDR2 SNEGSKA (reference sequence). The CDR3 sequence: CSARGQPTLNTEAFF. CDR3 coding DNA: TGCAGTGCTAGAGGTCAGCCTACTTTGAACACTGAAGCTTTCTTT.

V usage is TRBV12-3 or TRBV12-4 and J usage is TRBJ2-5; 9 bases align to TRBD2. CDR3 size: 15 residues. V dropped 2 bases and J dropped 3; count of bases not matched to a gene: 4. CDR3 DNA: TGTGCCAGCAGTTTATCACTAGCGGGCAAAGAGACCCAGTACTTC. Translation gives CASSLSLAGKETQYF.

V gene TRBV28 combines with J gene TRBJ2-3, with unresolved D. The germline gives CDR1 MDHEN, CDR2 SYDVKM. Trimming left V 4 bases short and J 4 bases short, with 12 bases between. The CDR3 loop spans 14 amino acids. The CDR3 coding sequence is TGTGCCAGCAGTTCCCTCGGATTCCCAGATACGCAGTATTTT. Its protein is CASSSLGFPDTQYF.

This clonotype has a single count. The chain joins TRBV7-2 to TRBJ2-3; no definite D call. Germline V CDR1 and CDR2: SGHTA, FQGNSA. CDR3 length equals 15 residues. Trimming shortened V by 6 bases and J by 2 bases, and 15 bases separated the two germline ends. DNA of the CDR3: TGTGCCAGCAGTTTGGCAGGCTGGACCACAGATACGCAGTATTTT. Translating gives CASSLAGWTTDTQYF. Supplemented by reference TRBV7-2 and TRBJ2-3, the full variable domain reads GAGVSQSPSNKVTEKGKDVELRCDPISGHTALYWYRQSLGQGLEFLIYFQGNSAPDKSGLPSDRFSAERTGGSVSTLTIQRTQQEDSAVYLCASSLAGWTTDTQYFGPGTRLTVL.

The rearrangement uses TRBV20-1 and TRBJ1-2; the D gene is possibly TRBD1 (5 bases). Germline V gives CDR1 DFQATT, CDR2 SNEGSKA (reference sequence). This CDR3 has 13 amino acids. Between the trimmed V and J ends, which lost 0 bases and 4 bases, there was a span of 9 bases. The CDR3 DNA follows: TGCAGTGCTAGAGATCAGGGACTCTATGGCTACACCTTC. Its translation is CSARDQGLYGYTF.

V is TRBV20-1 and J is TRBJ1-6; D is unresolved. The germline gives CDR1 DFQATT, CDR2 SNEGSKA (reference sequence). The CDR3 has 16 amino acids. Trimming removed 6 bases from V and 4 bases from J, with 19 bases in between. The CDR3 here is CSAVSGLSKYNSPLHF. The CDR3 nucleotides read TGCAGTGCGGTTTCCGGGTTGAGCAAGTATAATTCACCCCTCCACTTT.

The chain is built from TRBV7-2 and TRBJ1-3; D is ambiguous. With 5 bases removed from V and 9 bases from J, the gap between germline ends came to 23 bases. CDR1 is SGHTA and CDR2 is FQGNSA in the germline V gene. The CDR3 totals 16 residues. The CDR3, as DNA: TGTGCCAGCAGCCCCTCGGGCAGAGTTGGAAGTGGCACCATATATTTT. Encoded protein: CASSPSGRVGSGTIYF.

This chain joins TRBV7-2 and TRBJ2-3; D gene unclear. V was cut by 4 bases and J by 2 bases, with 7 bases left in between. CDR1 and CDR2 (germline): SGHTA, FQGNSA. The CDR3 is 13 amino acids. In DNA form, the CDR3 reads TGTGCCAGCAGCTCACGACACACAGATACGCAGTATTTT. This encodes CASSSRHTDTQYF.

This clonotype has only a few counts. The chain employs TRBV5-4 and TRBJ2-7, with a weak D call TRBD2 (5 bases). V lost 2 bases and J 6 bases, leaving 6 bases between the germline ends. The CDR3 has 11 residues. Germline CDR1 reads SGHNT; CDR2 reads YYREEE (reference sequence). The CDR3 coding sequence is TGTGCCAGCAGCTTAGAGGGCGAGCAGTACTTC. Amino acid sequence: CASSLEGEQYF.

The chain's CDR3 is CASRSQETQYF. Here the CDR3 DNA reads TGCGCCAGCAGATCCCAAGAGACCCAGTACTTC. The chain links TRBV10-2 to TRBJ2-5; D uncertain. Trimming took 6 bases from V and 1 from J, leaving 3 bases between them. CDR3 length: 11 residues. The germline V gene encodes CDR1 WSHSY and CDR2 SAAADI.

V is TRBV25-1 and J is TRBJ2-7, with D maybe TRBD1 (6 bases). The germline CDR1 and CDR2 sequences are MGHDK and SYGVNS. The CDR3 length is 13 residues. The V end lost 5 bases, the J end lost 3 bases, and 11 bases lay between the germline ends. CDR3 DNA sequence: TGTGCCAGCAGTAGGCAGGGGATCTACGAGCAGTACTTC. This gives the protein CASSRQGIYEQYF.

This chain links TRBV4-3 with TRBJ2-2; no reliable D call. Germline V lookup: CDR1 LGHNA, CDR2 YSLEER. Deletions cut 0 bases from V and 0 bases from J, with 2 bases between. This CDR3 comprises 14 residues. As DNA, the CDR3 is TGCGCCAGCAGCCAAGAGTCGAACACCGGGGAGCTGTTTTTT. It yields the protein CASSQESNTGELFF.

The chain combines TRBV7-2 with TRBJ2-2; maybe TRBD1 (5 bases). The V gene lost 5 bases and the J gene lost 4 bases, with 17 bases spanning the gap. The CDR3 loop spans 16 amino acids. The germline gives CDR1 SGHTA, CDR2 FQGNSA. The CDR3 region is CASSLNPAGPTGELFF. CDR3 nucleotide sequence: TGTGCCAGCAGCCTAAATCCCGCAGGGCCCACCGGGGAGCTGTTTTTT. Drawing the rest from reference TRBV7-2 and TRBJ2-2, the complete variable domain is GAGVSQSPSNKVTEKGKDVELRCDPISGHTALYWYRQSLGQGLEFLIYFQGNSAPDKSGLPSDRFSAERTGGSVSTLTIQRTQQEDSAVYLCASSLNPAGPTGELFFGEGSRLTVL.